The source of this T cell receptor (beta chain) is a study of CD8+CD57+ T cells in acquired aplastic anemia. The wider study: Mean yield of DNA from sorted CD4+ and CD8+ cells was approximately 3 ug. Study results and caveats: Patients had twenty-nine CD8+ CDR3 sequences in common with controls (the shared set).

A few counts support this clonotype. Its specificity is not known. The study profiled TCR beta VDJ and CDR3 using genomic DNA as template. TCRdb ran MiXCR on the reads and lists one entry per CDR3 protein. This table holds 110,000 or so distinct CDR3 sequences, less than 65% found once. This CDR3 is built from 12 residues. CDR1 SEHNR and CDR2 FQNEAQ come from the germline V gene (reference sequence). The receptor's source is a human donor in good health, serving as a control. The sequencing input was sorted CD4+, CD8+, or CD8+CD57+ T cells (not recorded which) from PBMCs. V is TRBV7-9 and J is TRBJ2-3, with D possibly matching TRBD2 (6 bases). As DNA, the CDR3 is TGTGCGAAGGGGACTAGCACAGATACGCAGTATTTT. Translation: CAKGTSTDTQYF.